This TCR beta chain is from a study of post-analysis software for immune sequencing data (dated by TCRdb to the mid-2010s). Study-wide context: Recorded disease courses included relapsing-remitting, secondary progressive and progressive-relapsing multiple sclerosis, with some patients lacking subtype annotation. The patient repertoires were set against 10 to 11 previously published healthy control repertoires from donors whose ages ranged from roughly 6 to 27 years. A subset of samples was prepared in parallel using single-end sample barcoding, then pooled and co-amplified after Illumina adapter ligation. What the research found in general, with its limitations: The control group was slightly older than the multiple sclerosis patient group. When samples were clustered directly using the F measure, samples prepared in the same batch co-clustered strongly, which prompted a batch-effect correction. Compared with controls, multiple sclerosis patients had significantly lower normalized Chao1 diversity, a finding suggesting substantial peripheral T-cell clonal expansion. Patients showed significantly higher frequencies than controls for a handful of TRBV segments, among them TRBV5-6, TRBV5-1 and TRBV20-1.

Library preparation used PCR. The instrument given in TCRdb is Illumina HiSeq 2500. To reduce PCR and sequencing biases, unique molecular identifiers were incorporated into the TCR beta cDNA libraries. Per 1 to 10 million input T cells, approximately 500,000 cDNA molecules were obtained, such that each molecule approximated one T cell. The same protocol used for the earlier healthy control dataset was applied to prepare and sequence the patient libraries. Within a given batch, samples were prepared together, multiplexed and sequenced on the same HiSeq lane. The paper's processing steps were these. MIGEC handled the raw barcoded reads, throwing out single-read molecular identifier groups before consensus assembly and CDR3 extraction. VDJtools was used for post-analysis of the clonotype tables, with diversity normalized by down-sampling every dataset to the smallest sample size. To correct batch-related cross-sample contamination, repertoire overlap clustering matched CDR3 amino acid sequences but not nucleotide sequences. TCRdb reprocessed the public reads (quality trimming at Q25 with fastp, clone calling with MiXCR) and kept in-frame beta chains. Every distinct CDR3 protein forms one entry, paired with its most common genes and DNA. TCRdb, not the original authors, processed these V and J calls. In this sample the table shows under 650,000 distinct CDR3 sequences, 40% to 50% of which occur a single time. The leading ten clones occupy 1.5% to 2% of the sample.

To demonstrate the VDJtools post-analysis software, the study profiled TCR beta repertoires from the peripheral blood of around 13 young patients with multiple sclerosis. The patients with multiple sclerosis were children and adolescents between roughly 6 and 17 years of age. Trimming costs V 6 bases and J 2 bases, and their ends lie 13 bases apart. CDR3 length: 14 amino acids, cysteine to phenylalanine. The read is trimmed to its CDR3 DNA, 42 bases read in frame from base 1. The germline V gene (reference sequence) specifies MNHNY as CDR1 and SVGAGI as CDR2. Concerning this clonotype: What this receptor recognizes is not known. No much larger clonotype is one base removed from it; base qualities were not supplied.

This clonotype originated in a girl aged 5 to 17 with multiple sclerosis. The specimen was blood. This receptor chain uses TRBV6-6 and TRBJ1-2, with no reliable assignment of the D segment. CDR3 region: CASRDASENYGYTF. The nucleotide sequence reads TGTGCCAGCAGGGACGCCTCGGAGAACTATGGCTACACCTTC.